The 15 T cell receptor beta chains below were found in one sample sequenced in a study of T cells in women clearing cervical HPV infection (dated by TCRdb to the late 2010s). The library was obtained by the immunoSEQ multiplex PCR assay. Here the immuneACCESS table is served through TCRdb, limited to in-frame sequences with V and J called. Missing clones are a known gap in these copies; in checked studies unresolved V genes cover under half, and the rest lacks a known reason. The sample's clone listing holds roughly 37,000 clones. The top ten clones comprise 6.4% of the sample. The specimen sequenced was blood buffy coat. The receptors shown here come from a woman aged 18 to 75 with a cervical HPV16 infection that either progressed to CIN3+ or cleared (not recorded which).

Of note for this clone: Read data end 3 residues before the CDR3 end; the end is taken from the germline J gene. The gene calls are TRBV7-9 and TRBJ2-3, with 7 bases that match TRBD1. CDR3 length: 12 amino acids. Germline-derived CDR1 and CDR2 are SEHNR and FQNEAQ (reference sequence). CDR3 amino acids: CASSQGVETQYF. CDR3 DNA (partial): TGTGCCAGCAGCCAGGGGGTAGAGACG. Using reference TRBV7-9 and TRBJ2-3 for the parts outside the CDR3, the full variable domain is DTGVSQNPRHKITKRGQNVTFRCDPISEHNRLYWYRQTLGQGPEFLTYFQNEAQLEKSRLLSDRFSAERPKGSFSTLEIQRTEQGDSAMYLCASSQGVETQYFGPGTRLTVL.

Points on this clone: The CDR3 end is not reached by the read, which stops 3 residues before it; the germline J gene fills it in. The chain links TRBV29-1 to TRBJ2-7, with 7 nucleotides matching TRBD2. Looked up from germline, CDR1 is SQVTM and CDR2 is ANQGSEA. This CDR3 contains 12 residues. V gave up 5 bases and J gave up 3 bases; unmatched junction bases: 4. This CDR3 is CSVLGGDYEQYF. Partial CDR3 DNA: TGCAGCGTTCTGGGGGGGGACTACGAG.

As concerns this clone: The read ends 3 residues early relative to the CDR3; the germline J gene fills the gap. This chain uses TRBV28 with TRBJ2-1; 9 bases line up with TRBD2. Unmatched junction bases numbered 8, after V lost 4 bases and J lost 7 bases. This CDR3 region has 15 residues. The V gene's germline CDR1 is MDHEN and CDR2 SYDVKM. The sequenced part of the CDR3 DNA is TGTGCCAGCAGTTCACCGGGACTAGCCTTTAATGAG. As protein: CASSSPGLAFNE. The complete CDR3 protein is CASSSPGLAFNEQFF.

For this clone: In the same sample, other DNA sequences code for this CDR3. Partial CDR3 DNA: TGCAGCGCGTCGACAGGGTCCGACTATGGC. Translated, it gives CSASTGSDYG. The CDR3, in full, reads CSASTGSDYGYTF. The rearrangement links TRBV29-1 to TRBJ1-2; 7 bases line up with TRBD1. The CDR3 is cut off 3 residues early in the read; its end comes from the germline J gene. CDR1 is SQVTM, CDR2 ANQGSEA, per germline. V lost 7 bases, J lost 3 bases, and 8 bases stayed unmatched. The length of the CDR3 is 13 residues.

Concerning this clone: From the germline J gene comes the end of the CDR3, since the read stops 3 residues before it. The chain employs TRBV5-6 and TRBJ1-1, with D possibly being TRBD1 (5 bases). Germline assignment: CDR1 SGHDT and CDR2 YYEEEE. The CDR3 length is 15 residues. Incomplete CDR3 DNA: TGTGCCAGCAGCCCGCATGATTGGAGGGGTCGAGGA. It encodes CASSPHDWRGRG. The CDR3 reads in full as CASSPHDWRGRGAFF.

A remark on this clone: The DNA ends 3 residues before the CDR3 does, and the rest of the CDR3 is filled in from the germline J gene. This chain links TRBV29-1 with TRBJ1-4, with D possibly TRBD1 on 6 matching bases. V lost 4 bases and J 4 bases, leaving 7 bases between the germline ends. Per the germline V gene, CDR1 is SQVTM and CDR2 is ANQGSEA. The CDR3 is 12 amino acids. The CDR3 DNA, read in part, is TGCAGCGTTGGAGGGGGTAATGAAAAA. It specifies CSVGGGNEK. The whole CDR3 protein reads CSVGGGNEKLFF.

Details on this clone: The CDR3 extends 3 residues past the end of the read, so its final part is completed from the germline J gene. V and J are TRBV10-3 and TRBJ1-2; D remains unclear. The CDR3 loop spans 11 amino acids. Germline lookup yields CDR1 ENHRY and CDR2 SYGVKD. CDR3 amino acids: CAISAGVDYTF. CDR3 DNA (partial): TGTGCCATCAGCGCCGGGGTTGAC.

Remarks on this clone: The read terminates 3 residues ahead of where the CDR3 ends, so the germline J gene completes it. The chain couples TRBV19 to TRBJ1-2; no clear D gene. CDR3 size: 16 residues. From germline, CDR1 is LNHDA and CDR2 SQIVND (reference sequence). This chain's CDR3 is CASSIDHPTSAYDYTF. The covered CDR3 bases are TGTGCCAGTAGTATAGACCACCCGACTTCGGCCTACGAC.

The sequenced part of the CDR3 DNA is TGTGCCAGCTCACCGTCCTCGGACACAAGTGGGACTGAA. This translates into CASSPSSDTSGTE. The entire CDR3 protein reads CASSPSSDTSGTEAFF. This chain connects TRBV18 to TRBJ1-1; possible D gene TRBD1, 5 bases. The read terminates 3 residues before the CDR3 end, so the remaining end is supplied by the germline J gene. The CDR3 loop spans 16 amino acids. Trimming took off 3 bases at V and 5 bases at J, with 19 bases between the two ends. Germline assignment: CDR1 KGHSH and CDR2 LQKENI.

Notes on this clone: The read ends 3 residues shy of where the CDR3 ends; the end is completed using the germline J gene. V and J are TRBV7-2 and TRBJ2-5; D gene uncertain. This CDR3 has 13 residues. Germline assignment: CDR1 SGHTA and CDR2 FQGNSA. Trimming pared 5 bases from V and 5 bases from J, leaving 12 bases between. The DNA read from the CDR3 is TGTGCCAGCAGCGCACACCAAGGGGAGACC. Amino acids: CASSAHQGET. The CDR3, in full, reads CASSAHQGETQYF.

Details on this clone: Coverage ceases 3 residues before the CDR3 finishes, and the germline J gene fills in the end. The rearrangement uses TRBV20-1 and TRBJ1-1, with D hard to call. The CDR3 sequence is 13 residues long. Germline assignment: CDR1 DFQATT and CDR2 SNEGSKA (reference sequence). Trimming removed 6 bases at V and 0 bases at J, with 11 bases between. Here the CDR3 reads CSAKGFMNTEAFF. The sequenced part of the CDR3 DNA is TGCAGTGCCAAGGGCTTTATGAACACTGAA.

With respect to this clone: Sequencing ends 3 residues short of the CDR3 end; the germline J gene provides the rest. The V call is TRBV2, the J call TRBJ2-2; 11 positions agree with TRBD2. The CDR3 is 15 amino acids. Germline CDR1 is SNHLY and CDR2 is FYNNEI. The ends lost 8 bases at V and 4 bases at J; junction bases unmatched: 6. CDR3 DNA, as far as it was read: TGTGCCAGCCGGGAAACTAGCGGGAGCACCGGGGAG. Translation: CASRETSGSTGE. The whole CDR3 protein reads CASRETSGSTGELFF.

As for this clone: The CDR3 end is not reached by the read, which stops 3 residues before it; the germline J gene fills it in. The chain is built from TRBV6-2 or TRBV6-3 and TRBJ2-3; TRBD1 agrees at 7 bases. Losses at the gene ends were 9 bases for V and 2 bases for J; bases not matched to a gene: 5. The CDR3 runs 13 residues. Germline assignment: CDR1 MNHEY and CDR2 SVGEGT. The CDR3 is CARGEGATDTQYF. The part of the CDR3 DNA that was read is TGTGCCAGGGGAGAGGGGGCCACAGATACG.

Concerning this clone itself: The observed sequence ends 3 residues before the CDR3 terminus, with the missing tail filled in from the germline J gene. The J gene is TRBJ2-3, the V gene TRBV20-1, with D possibly matching TRBD2 (6 bases). V shed 0 bases and J shed 3 bases, with 10 bases lying between them. The germline gives CDR1 DFQATT, CDR2 SNEGSKA (reference sequence). The CDR3 totals 14 residues. CDR3 in amino acids: CSARDGGLTDTQYF. The CDR3 bases that were read are TGCAGTGCTAGAGACGGAGGGCTGACAGATACG.

About this clone itself: The observed sequence ends 3 residues before the CDR3 terminus, with the missing tail filled in from the germline J gene. The chain has TRBV7-8 and TRBJ2-2; 7 bases are shared with TRBD1. Germline assignment: CDR1 SGHVS and CDR2 FQNEAQ. CDR3 length: 13 residues. CDR3 sequence: CASSRDRDEKLFF. The DNA read from the CDR3 is TGTGCCAGCAGCCGCGACAGGGACGAAAAG.